The TCR beta chain described here comes from a study of T cell responses to AZD1222 COVID-19 vaccine. The V and J ends lost 0 bases and 7 bases respectively, with 16 bases between them. CDR1 and CDR2 (germline): SGHRS, YFSETQ. The CDR3 extends over 15 amino acids. Generated by immunoSEQ multiplex PCR, the TCRdb table keeps only in-frame clones and is missing some. This sample has approximately 85,000 clones, with less than 90% found just once. Sequencing was performed on peripheral blood, taken on day 0 of AZD1222 vaccination. The TCR comes from an adult in good health. The chain joins TRBV5-1 to TRBJ1-1; D not resolved. CDR3 sequence: CASSLATVPGGEAFF. The CDR3 nucleotides are TGCGCCAGCAGCTTGGCCACTGTCCCCGGCGGTGAAGCTTTCTTT.